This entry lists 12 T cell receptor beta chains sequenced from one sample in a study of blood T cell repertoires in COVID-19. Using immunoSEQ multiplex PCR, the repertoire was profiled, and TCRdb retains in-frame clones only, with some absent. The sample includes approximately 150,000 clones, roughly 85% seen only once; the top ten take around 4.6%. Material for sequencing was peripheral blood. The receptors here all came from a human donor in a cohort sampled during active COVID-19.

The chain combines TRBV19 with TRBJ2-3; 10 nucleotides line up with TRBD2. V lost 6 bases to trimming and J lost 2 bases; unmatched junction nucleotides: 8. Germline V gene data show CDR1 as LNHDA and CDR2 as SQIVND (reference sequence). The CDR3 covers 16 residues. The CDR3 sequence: CASRSSGLADTDTQYF. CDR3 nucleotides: TGTGCCAGTAGGTCCTCAGGACTAGCGGACACAGATACGCAGTATTTT. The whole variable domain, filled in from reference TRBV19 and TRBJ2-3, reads DGGITQSPKYLFRKEGQNVTLSCEQNLNHDAMYWYRQDPGQGLRLIYYSQIVNDFQKGDIAEGYSVSREKKESFPLTVTSAQKNPTAFYLCASRSSGLADTDTQYFGPGTRLTVL.

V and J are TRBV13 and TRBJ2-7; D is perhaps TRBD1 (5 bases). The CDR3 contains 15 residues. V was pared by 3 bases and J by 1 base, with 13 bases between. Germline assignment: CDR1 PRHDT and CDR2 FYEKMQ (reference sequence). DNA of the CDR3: TGTGCCAGCAGCTTTAGGGGCAGGGTTTCCTACGAGCAGTACTTC. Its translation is CASSFRGRVSYEQYF.

The CDR3 DNA follows: TGTGCCAGCAGCGTCCGACGGCAGACTGACTATGGCTACACCTTC. Protein product: CASSVRRQTDYGYTF. The chain combines TRBV6-5 with TRBJ1-2; D not certain. CDR1 and CDR2 (germline): MNHEY, SVGAGI. The ends were cut back, 6 bases at V and 3 bases at J, with 17 bases in the middle. The CDR3 runs 15 residues.

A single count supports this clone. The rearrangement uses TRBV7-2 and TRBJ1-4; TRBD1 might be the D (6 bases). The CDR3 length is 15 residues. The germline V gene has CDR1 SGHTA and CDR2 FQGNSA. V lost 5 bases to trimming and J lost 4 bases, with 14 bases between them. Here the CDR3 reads CASSPQDSYNEKLFF. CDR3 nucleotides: TGTGCCAGCAGCCCCCAGGACAGTTATAATGAAAAACTGTTTTTT.

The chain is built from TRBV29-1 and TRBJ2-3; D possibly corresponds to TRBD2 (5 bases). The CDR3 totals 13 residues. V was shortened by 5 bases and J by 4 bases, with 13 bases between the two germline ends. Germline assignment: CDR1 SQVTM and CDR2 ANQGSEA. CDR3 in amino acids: CSVRRMEADTQYF. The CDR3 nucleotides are TGCAGCGTTAGACGGATGGAGGCAGATACGCAGTATTTT.

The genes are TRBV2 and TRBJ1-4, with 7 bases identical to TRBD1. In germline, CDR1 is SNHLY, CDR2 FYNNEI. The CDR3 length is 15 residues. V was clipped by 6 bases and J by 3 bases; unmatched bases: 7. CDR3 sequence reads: CASSLTGLANEKLFF. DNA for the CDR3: TGTGCCAGCAGCTTGACAGGGCTGGCTAATGAAAAACTGTTTTTT.

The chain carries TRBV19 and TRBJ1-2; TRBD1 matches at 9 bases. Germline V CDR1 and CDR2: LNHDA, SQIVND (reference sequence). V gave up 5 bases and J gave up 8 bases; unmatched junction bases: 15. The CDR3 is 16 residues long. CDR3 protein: CASSSTGGWLWLGYTF. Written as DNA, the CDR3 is TGTGCCAGTAGTTCGACAGGGGGTTGGCTATGGCTGGGCTACACCTTC.

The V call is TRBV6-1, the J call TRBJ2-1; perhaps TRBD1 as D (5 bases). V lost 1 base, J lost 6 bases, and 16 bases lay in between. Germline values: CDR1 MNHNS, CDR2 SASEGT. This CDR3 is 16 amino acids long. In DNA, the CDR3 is TGTGCCAGCAGTGAAGGGGGCAGGGCGACTGCCAATGAGCAGTTCTTC. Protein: CASSEGGRATANEQFF.

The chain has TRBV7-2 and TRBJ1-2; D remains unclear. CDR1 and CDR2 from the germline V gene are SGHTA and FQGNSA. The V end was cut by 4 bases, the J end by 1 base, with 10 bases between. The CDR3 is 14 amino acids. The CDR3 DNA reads TGTGCCAGCAGCTCCGCCCACTTTAACTATGGCTACACCTTC. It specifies CASSSAHFNYGYTF.

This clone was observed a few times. This CDR3 reads CATSDHGQGHTEAFF. The CDR3 DNA reads as TGTGCCACCAGTGACCATGGACAGGGTCACACTGAAGCTTTCTTT. The chain has TRBV24-1 and TRBJ1-1; 8 bases agree with TRBD1. Unmatched junction bases numbered 6, after V lost 4 bases and J lost 3 bases. Looked up from germline, CDR1 is KGHDR and CDR2 is SFDVKD. The CDR3 runs 15 residues.

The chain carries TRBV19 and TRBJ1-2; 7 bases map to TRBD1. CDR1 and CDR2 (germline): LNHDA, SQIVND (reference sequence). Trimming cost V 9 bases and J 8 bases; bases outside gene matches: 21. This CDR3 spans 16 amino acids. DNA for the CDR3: TGTGCCAGCACTCCTAAGCCCCGACAGGGTAGTACGGGCTACACCTTC. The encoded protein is CASTPKPRQGSTGYTF.

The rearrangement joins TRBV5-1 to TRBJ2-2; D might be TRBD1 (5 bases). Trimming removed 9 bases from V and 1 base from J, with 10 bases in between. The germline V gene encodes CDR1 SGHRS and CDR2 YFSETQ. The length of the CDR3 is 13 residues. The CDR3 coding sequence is TGCGCCACAACAGGCAGGAACACCGGGGAGCTGTTTTTT. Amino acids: CATTGRNTGELFF.